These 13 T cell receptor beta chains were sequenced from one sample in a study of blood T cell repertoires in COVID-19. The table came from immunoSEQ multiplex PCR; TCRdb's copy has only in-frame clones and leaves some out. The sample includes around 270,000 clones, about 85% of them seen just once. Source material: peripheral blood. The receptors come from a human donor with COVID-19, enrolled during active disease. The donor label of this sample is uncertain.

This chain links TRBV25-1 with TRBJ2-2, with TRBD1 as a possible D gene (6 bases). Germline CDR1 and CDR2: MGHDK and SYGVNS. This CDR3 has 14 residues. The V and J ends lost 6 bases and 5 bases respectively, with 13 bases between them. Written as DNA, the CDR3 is TGTGCCAGCAGGGGGACACCCGCAACCGGGGAGCTGTTTTTT. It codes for CASRGTPATGELFF. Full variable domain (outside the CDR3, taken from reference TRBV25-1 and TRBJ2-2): EADIYQTPRYLVIGTGKKITLECSQTMGHDKMYWYQQDPGMELHLIHYSYGVNSTEKGDLSSESTVSRIRTEHFPLTLESARPSHTSQYLCASRGTPATGELFFGEGSRLTVL.

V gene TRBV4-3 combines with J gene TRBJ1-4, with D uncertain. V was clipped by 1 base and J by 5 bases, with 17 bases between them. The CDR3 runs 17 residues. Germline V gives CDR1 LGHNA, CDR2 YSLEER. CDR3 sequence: CASSQGFGGEINEKLFF. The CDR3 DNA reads TGCGCCAGCAGCCAAGGGTTTGGCGGGGAAATCAATGAAAAACTGTTTTTT.

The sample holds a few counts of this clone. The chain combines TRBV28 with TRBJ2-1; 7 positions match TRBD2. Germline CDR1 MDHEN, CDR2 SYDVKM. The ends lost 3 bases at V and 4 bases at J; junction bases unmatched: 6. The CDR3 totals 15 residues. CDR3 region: CASSLGGSGYNEQFF. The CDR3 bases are TGTGCCAGCAGTTTGGGCGGGAGCGGGTACAATGAGCAGTTCTTC.

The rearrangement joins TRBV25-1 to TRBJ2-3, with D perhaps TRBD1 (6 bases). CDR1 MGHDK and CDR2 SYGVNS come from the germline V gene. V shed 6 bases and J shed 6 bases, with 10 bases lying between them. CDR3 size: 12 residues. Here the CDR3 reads CASRDRWDTQYF. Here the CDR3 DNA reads TGTGCCAGCAGAGACAGGTGGGATACGCAGTATTTT. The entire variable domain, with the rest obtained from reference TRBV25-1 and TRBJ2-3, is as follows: EADIYQTPRYLVIGTGKKITLECSQTMGHDKMYWYQQDPGMELHLIHYSYGVNSTEKGDLSSESTVSRIRTEHFPLTLESARPSHTSQYLCASRDRWDTQYFGPGTRLTVL.

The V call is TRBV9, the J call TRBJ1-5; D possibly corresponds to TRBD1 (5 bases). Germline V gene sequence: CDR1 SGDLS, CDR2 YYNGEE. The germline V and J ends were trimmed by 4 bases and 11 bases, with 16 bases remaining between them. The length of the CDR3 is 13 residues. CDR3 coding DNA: TGTGCCAGCAGCCCAGGGAGTTGGGGGGCCCAGCATTTT. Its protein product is CASSPGSWGAQHF.

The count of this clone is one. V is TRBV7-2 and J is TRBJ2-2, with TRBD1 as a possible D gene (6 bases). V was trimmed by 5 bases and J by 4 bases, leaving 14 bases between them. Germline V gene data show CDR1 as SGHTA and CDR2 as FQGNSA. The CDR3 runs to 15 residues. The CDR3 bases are TGTGCCAGCAGCCGGAACAGGGCTGGCACCGGGGAGCTGTTTTTT. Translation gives CASSRNRAGTGELFF.

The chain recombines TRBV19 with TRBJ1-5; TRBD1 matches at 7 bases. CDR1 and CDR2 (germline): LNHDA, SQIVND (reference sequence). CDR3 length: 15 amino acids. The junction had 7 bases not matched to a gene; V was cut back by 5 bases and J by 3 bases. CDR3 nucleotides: TGTGCCAGTAGTCCGAGACAGGGCTCCAATCAGCCCCAGCATTTT. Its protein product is CASSPRQGSNQPQHF.

Written as DNA, the CDR3 is TGTGCCAGCGCCTCCCTTAGCTCCTACAATGAGCAGTTCTTC. The encoded protein is CASASLSSYNEQFF. This chain links TRBV6-5 with TRBJ2-1; D is unresolved. V shed 8 bases and J shed 0 bases, with 11 bases lying between them. The CDR3 runs to 14 residues. Germline CDR1 and CDR2: MNHEY and SVGAGI.

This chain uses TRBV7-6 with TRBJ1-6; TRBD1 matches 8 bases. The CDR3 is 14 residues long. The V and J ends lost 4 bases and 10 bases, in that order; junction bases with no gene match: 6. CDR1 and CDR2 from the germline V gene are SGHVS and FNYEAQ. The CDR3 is CASSSRTGRSPLHF. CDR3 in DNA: TGTGCCAGCAGCTCCCGGACAGGGCGCTCACCCCTCCACTTT.

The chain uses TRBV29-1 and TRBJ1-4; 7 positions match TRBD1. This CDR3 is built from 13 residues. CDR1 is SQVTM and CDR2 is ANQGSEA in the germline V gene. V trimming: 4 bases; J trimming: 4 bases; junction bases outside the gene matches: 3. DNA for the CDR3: TGCAGCGTTGGGGCAGGGGGTAATGAAAAACTGTTTTTT. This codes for CSVGAGGNEKLFF. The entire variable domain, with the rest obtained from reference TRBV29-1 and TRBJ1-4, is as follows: SAVISQKPSRDICQRGTSLTIQCQVDSQVTMMFWYRQQPGQSLTLIATANQGSEATYESGFVIDKFPISRPNLTFSTLTVSNMSPEDSSIYLCSVGAGGNEKLFFGSGTQLSVL.

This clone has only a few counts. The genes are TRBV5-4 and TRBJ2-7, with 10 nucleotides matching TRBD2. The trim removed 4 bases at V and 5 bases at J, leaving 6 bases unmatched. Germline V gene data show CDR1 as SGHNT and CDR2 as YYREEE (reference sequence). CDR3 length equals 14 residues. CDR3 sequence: CASSQSGRVDEQYF. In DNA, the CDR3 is TGTGCCAGCAGCCAAAGCGGGAGGGTGGACGAGCAGTACTTC.

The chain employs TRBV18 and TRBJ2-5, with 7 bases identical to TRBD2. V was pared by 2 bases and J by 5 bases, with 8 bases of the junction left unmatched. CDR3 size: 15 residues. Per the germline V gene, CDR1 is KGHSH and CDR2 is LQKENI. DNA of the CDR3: TGTGCCAGCTCACCAGGGGCGGGAGAACTGGAGACCCAGTACTTC. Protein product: CASSPGAGELETQYF.

The CDR3 DNA reads TGTGCCTGGAGTCCGGACAGGGGAGGGTACGAGCAGTACTTC. Amino acid sequence: CAWSPDRGGYEQYF. The chain couples TRBV30 to TRBJ2-7, with 9 bases fitting TRBD1. The germline V gene encodes CDR1 GTSNPN and CDR2 SVGIG (reference sequence). Unmatched junction bases numbered 6, after V lost 2 bases and J lost 4 bases. The length of the CDR3 is 14 residues.